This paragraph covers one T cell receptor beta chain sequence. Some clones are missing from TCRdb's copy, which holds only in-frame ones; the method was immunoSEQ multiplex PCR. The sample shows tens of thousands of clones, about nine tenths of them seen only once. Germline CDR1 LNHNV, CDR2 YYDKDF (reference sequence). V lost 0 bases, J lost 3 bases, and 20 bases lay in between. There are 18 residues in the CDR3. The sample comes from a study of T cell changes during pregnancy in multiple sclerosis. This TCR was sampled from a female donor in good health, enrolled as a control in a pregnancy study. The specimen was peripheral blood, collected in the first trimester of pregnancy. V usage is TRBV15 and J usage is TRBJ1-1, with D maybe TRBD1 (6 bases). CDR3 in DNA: TGTGCCACCAGCAGAGATGCCCGGCTTACAGGGAGGGACACTGAAGCTTTCTTT. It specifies CATSRDARLTGRDTEAFF.